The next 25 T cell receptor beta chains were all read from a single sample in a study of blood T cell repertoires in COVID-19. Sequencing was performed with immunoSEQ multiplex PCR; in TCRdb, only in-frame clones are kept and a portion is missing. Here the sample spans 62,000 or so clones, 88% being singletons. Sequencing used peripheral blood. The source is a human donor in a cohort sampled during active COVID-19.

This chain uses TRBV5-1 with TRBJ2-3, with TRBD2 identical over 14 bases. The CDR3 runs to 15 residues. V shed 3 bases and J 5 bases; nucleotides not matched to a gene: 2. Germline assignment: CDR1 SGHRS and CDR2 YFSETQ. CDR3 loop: CASSSGLAGVDTQYF. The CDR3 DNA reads TGCGCCAGCAGCTCGGGACTAGCGGGAGTAGATACGCAGTATTTT.

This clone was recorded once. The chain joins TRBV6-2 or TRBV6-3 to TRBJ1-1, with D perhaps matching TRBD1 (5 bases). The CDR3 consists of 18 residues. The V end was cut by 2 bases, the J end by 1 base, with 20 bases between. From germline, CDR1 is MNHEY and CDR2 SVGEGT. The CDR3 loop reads CASSYEVLIQGRNTEAFF. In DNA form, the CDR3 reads TGTGCCAGCAGTTACGAGGTTTTGATTCAGGGCCGGAACACTGAAGCTTTCTTT.

The CDR3 nucleotides are TGTGCCAGCACTAGCGGGTTGGGCGACTCCTACGAGCAGTACTTC. Translated: CASTSGLGDSYEQYF. The chain combines TRBV7-2 with TRBJ2-7, with TRBD2 matching over 8 bases. J gave up 0 bases and V 7 bases, and 8 bases lay outside the gene matches. Germline CDR1 SGHTA, CDR2 FQGNSA. The CDR3 sequence is 15 residues long.

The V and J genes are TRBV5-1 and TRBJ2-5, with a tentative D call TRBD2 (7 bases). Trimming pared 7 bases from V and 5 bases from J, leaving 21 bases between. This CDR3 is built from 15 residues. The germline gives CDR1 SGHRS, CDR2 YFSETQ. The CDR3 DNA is TGCGCCAGCGGCCTAGCGGCGTACAGGGCGGAGACCCAGTACTTC. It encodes CASGLAAYRAETQYF. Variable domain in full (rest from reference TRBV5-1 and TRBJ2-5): KAGVTQTPRYLIKTRGQQVTLSCSPISGHRSVSWYQQTPGQGLQFLFEYFSETQRNKGNFPGRFSGRQFSNSRSEMNVSTLELGDSALYLCASGLAAYRAETQYFGPGTRLLVL.

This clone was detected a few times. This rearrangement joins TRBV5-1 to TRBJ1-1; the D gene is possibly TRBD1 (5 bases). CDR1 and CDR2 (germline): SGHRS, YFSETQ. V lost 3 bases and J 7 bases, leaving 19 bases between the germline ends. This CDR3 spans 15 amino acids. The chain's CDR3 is CASSSGRRTLDEAFF. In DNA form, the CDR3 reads TGCGCCAGCAGCTCAGGGCGCAGAACCCTCGATGAAGCTTTCTTT. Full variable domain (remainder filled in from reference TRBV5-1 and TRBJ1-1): KAGVTQTPRYLIKTRGQQVTLSCSPISGHRSVSWYQQTPGQGLQFLFEYFSETQRNKGNFPGRFSGRQFSNSRSEMNVSTLELGDSALYLCASSSGRRTLDEAFFGQGTRLTVV.

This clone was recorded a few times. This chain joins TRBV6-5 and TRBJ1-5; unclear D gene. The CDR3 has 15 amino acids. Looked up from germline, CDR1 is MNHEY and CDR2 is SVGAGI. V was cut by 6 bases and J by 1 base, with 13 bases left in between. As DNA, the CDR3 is TGTGCCAGCAGCGTTATGAGAGGGAGCAATCAGCCCCAGCATTTT. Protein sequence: CASSVMRGSNQPQHF.

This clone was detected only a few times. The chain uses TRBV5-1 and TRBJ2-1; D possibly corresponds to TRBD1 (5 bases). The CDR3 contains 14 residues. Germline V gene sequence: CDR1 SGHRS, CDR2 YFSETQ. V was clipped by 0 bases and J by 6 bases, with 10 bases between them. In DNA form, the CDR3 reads TGCGCCAGCAGCTTGGAGGGGTGGCTCAATGAGCAGTTCTTC. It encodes CASSLEGWLNEQFF.

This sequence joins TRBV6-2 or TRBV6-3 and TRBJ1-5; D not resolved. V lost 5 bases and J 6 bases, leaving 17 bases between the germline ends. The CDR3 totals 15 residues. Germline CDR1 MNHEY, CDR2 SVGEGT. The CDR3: CASSQSAGIGQPQHF. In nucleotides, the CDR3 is TGTGCCAGCAGTCAATCCGCGGGTATCGGTCAGCCCCAGCATTTT.

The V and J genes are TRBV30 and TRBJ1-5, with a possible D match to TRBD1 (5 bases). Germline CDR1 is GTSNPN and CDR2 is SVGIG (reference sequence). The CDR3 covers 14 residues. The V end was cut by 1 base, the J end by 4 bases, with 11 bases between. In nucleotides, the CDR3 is TGTGCCTGGAGTGAGGGGAGCGGGAATCAGCCCCAGCATTTT. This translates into CAWSEGSGNQPQHF.

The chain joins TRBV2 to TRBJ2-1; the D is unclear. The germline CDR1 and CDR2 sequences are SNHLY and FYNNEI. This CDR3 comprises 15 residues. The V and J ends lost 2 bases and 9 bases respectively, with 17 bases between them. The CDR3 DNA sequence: TGTGCCAGCAGTGAAACTCGCGTGAGACCGGGTGAGCAGTTCTTC. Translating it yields CASSETRVRPGEQFF. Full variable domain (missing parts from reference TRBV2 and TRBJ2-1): EPEVTQTPSHQVTQMGQEVILRCVPISNHLYFYWYRQILGQKVEFLVSFYNNEISEKSEIFDDQFSVERPDGSNFTLKIRSTKLEDSAMYFCASSETRVRPGEQFFGPGTRLTVL.

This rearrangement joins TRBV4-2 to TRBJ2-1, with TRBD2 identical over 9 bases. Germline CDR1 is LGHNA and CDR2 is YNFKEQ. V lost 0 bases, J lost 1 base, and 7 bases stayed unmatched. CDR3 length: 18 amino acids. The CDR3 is CASSQDRREGYSYNEQFF. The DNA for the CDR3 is TGTGCCAGCAGCCAAGATAGGCGGGAGGGATATTCCTACAATGAGCAGTTCTTC.

CDR3: CASSFRDSPLHF. CDR3 nucleotide sequence: TGTGCCAGCAGTTTCCGGGATTCACCCCTCCACTTT. The rearrangement joins TRBV12-3 or TRBV12-4 to TRBJ1-6; D gene ambiguous. The CDR3 has 12 amino acids. Trimming removed 3 bases from V and 8 bases from J, with 5 bases in between.

CDR3 nucleotides: TGTGCCAGTAGAAGGGACAGGGGGCGGAATGAGCAGTTCTTC. Translating gives CASRRDRGRNEQFF. V gene TRBV19 combines with J gene TRBJ2-1; 12 nucleotides match TRBD1. V lost 6 bases to trimming and J lost 7 bases; unmatched junction nucleotides: 4. CDR3 size: 14 residues. The germline V gene encodes CDR1 LNHDA and CDR2 SQIVND (reference sequence). Filled out from reference TRBV19 and TRBJ2-1, the complete variable domain reads DGGITQSPKYLFRKEGQNVTLSCEQNLNHDAMYWYRQDPGQGLRLIYYSQIVNDFQKGDIAEGYSVSREKKESFPLTVTSAQKNPTAFYLCASRRDRGRNEQFFGPGTRLTVL.

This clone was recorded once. The chain's CDR3 is CASSANLEPLNGELFF. For the CDR3, the DNA is TGTGCCAGCAGCGCAAATCTAGAGCCCTTGAACGGGGAGCTGTTTTTT. J is TRBJ2-2 and V is TRBV7-8; D remains ambiguous. The germline V and J ends were trimmed by 5 bases and 7 bases, with 20 bases remaining between them. There are 16 residues in the CDR3. Germline CDR1 is SGHVS and CDR2 is FQNEAQ.

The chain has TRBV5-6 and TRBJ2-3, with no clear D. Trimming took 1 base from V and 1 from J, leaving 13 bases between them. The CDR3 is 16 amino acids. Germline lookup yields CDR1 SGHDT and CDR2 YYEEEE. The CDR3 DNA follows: TGTGCCAGCAGCTTGCCTTACGGGTCTGGCACAGATACGCAGTATTTT. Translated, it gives CASSLPYGSGTDTQYF.

The CDR3, as DNA: TGTGCCAGCAGCCGTACAGGGGAGACTGAAGCTTTCTTT. It is translated as CASSRTGETEAFF. The V and J genes are TRBV7-3 and TRBJ1-1; 7 bases map to TRBD1. After removal of 5 bases from V and 5 bases from J, the junction contained 5 bases not matched to a gene. Germline V gene sequence: CDR1 SGHTA, CDR2 FQGTGA. The CDR3 length is 13 residues.

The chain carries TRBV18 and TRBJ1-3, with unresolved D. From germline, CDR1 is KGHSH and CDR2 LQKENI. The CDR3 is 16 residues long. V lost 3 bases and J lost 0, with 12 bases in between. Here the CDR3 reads CASSPDLQNSGNTIYF. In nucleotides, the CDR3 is TGTGCCAGCTCACCGGACTTGCAAAACTCTGGAAACACCATATATTTT. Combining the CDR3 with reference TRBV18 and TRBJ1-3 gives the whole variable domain NAGVMQNPRHLVRRRGQEARLRCSPMKGHSHVYWYRQLPEEGLKFMVYLQKENIIDESGMPKERFSAEFPKEGPSILRIQQVVRGDSAAYFCASSPDLQNSGNTIYFGEGSWLTVV.

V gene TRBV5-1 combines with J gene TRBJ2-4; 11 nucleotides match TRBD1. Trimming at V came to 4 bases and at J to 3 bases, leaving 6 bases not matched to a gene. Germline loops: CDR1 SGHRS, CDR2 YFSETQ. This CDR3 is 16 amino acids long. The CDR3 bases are TGCGCCAGCAGCCCATCCGGGACAGGGGGCAAAAACATTCAGTACTTC. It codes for CASSPSGTGGKNIQYF.

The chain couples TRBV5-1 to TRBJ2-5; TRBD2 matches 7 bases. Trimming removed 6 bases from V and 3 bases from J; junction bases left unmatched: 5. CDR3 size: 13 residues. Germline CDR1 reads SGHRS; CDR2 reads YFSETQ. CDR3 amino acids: CASTPGGEETQYF. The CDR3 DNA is TGCGCCAGCACTCCGGGGGGAGAAGAGACCCAGTACTTC. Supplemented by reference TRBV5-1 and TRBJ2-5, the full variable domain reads KAGVTQTPRYLIKTRGQQVTLSCSPISGHRSVSWYQQTPGQGLQFLFEYFSETQRNKGNFPGRFSGRQFSNSRSEMNVSTLELGDSALYLCASTPGGEETQYFGPGTRLLVL.

The CDR3 is CASSPPRGQRNEQFF. The CDR3 nucleotides are TGTGCCAGCTCACCACCCCGGGGACAGAGGAATGAGCAGTTCTTC. The rearrangement uses TRBV18 and TRBJ2-1; TRBD1 agrees at 7 bases. Germline assignment: CDR1 KGHSH and CDR2 LQKENI. Unmatched junction bases numbered 6, after V lost 0 bases and J lost 7 bases. The CDR3 has 15 amino acids.

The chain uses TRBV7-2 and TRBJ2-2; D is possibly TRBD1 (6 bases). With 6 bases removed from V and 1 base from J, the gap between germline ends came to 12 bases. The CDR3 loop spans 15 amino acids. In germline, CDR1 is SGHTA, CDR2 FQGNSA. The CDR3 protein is CASRPGQQNTGELFF. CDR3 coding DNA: TGTGCCAGCAGACCCGGACAGCAGAACACCGGGGAGCTGTTTTTT.

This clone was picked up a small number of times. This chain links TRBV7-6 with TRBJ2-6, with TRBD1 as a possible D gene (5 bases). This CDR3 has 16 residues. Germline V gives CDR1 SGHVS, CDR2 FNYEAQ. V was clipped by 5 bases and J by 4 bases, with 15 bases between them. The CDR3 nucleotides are TGTGCCAGCAGCCCACAGGTTACTAAGGGGGCCAACGTCCTGACTTTC. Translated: CASSPQVTKGANVLTF.

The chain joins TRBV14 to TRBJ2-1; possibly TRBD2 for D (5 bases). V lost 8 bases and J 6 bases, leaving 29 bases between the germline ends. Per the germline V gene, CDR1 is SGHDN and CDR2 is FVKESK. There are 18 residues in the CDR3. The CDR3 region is CASYFHSRETPRANEQFF. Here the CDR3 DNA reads TGTGCCAGCTATTTTCACTCCCGGGAAACCCCTCGAGCCAATGAGCAGTTCTTC.

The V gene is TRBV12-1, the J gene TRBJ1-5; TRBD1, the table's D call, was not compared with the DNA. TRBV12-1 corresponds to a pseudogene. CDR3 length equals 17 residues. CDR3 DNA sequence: TGTGCCAGCAGCGAGCCGGGACAGGGGTCGAGGAATCAGCCCCAGCATTTT. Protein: CASSEPGQGSRNQPQHF.

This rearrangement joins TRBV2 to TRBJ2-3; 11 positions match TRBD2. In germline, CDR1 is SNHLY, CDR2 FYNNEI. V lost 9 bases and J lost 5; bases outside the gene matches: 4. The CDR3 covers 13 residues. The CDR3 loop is CARTSGKRDTQYF. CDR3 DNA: TGTGCCAGGACTAGCGGGAAACGAGATACGCAGTATTTT.